This T cell receptor beta chain was documented in a study of spatial heterogeneity in lung cancer. Regarding the study as a whole: Counts of expanded alpha and beta TCRs within tumors tracked the tumor nonsynonymous mutation count.

Points on this clonotype: Its antigen is undetermined. The junction departs from the called germline gene at one end, perhaps through a read error.

MiXCR, run by TCRdb on the 5' RACE reads, gives a single entry per CDR3 protein. Counted here are about 4,200 distinct CDR3 sequences, about 6.1% occurring once; the ten biggest clones make up 15% to 20%. The germline V gene encodes CDR1 SNHLY and CDR2 FYNNEI. CDR3 length equals 16 residues. The time point denotes: sample taken at primary tumor resection. This sequence originates from a male donor with early-stage non-small cell lung cancer. The sample consisted of lung tumor tissue, taken at surgery. J is TRBJ2-1 and V is TRBV2; a weak D match, TRBD2 (6 bases). The CDR3 DNA follows: TGTGCCAGCACCTACACTGGGACTTTGCCTACCAATGAGCAGTTCTTT. This gives the protein CASTYTGTLPTNEQFF.